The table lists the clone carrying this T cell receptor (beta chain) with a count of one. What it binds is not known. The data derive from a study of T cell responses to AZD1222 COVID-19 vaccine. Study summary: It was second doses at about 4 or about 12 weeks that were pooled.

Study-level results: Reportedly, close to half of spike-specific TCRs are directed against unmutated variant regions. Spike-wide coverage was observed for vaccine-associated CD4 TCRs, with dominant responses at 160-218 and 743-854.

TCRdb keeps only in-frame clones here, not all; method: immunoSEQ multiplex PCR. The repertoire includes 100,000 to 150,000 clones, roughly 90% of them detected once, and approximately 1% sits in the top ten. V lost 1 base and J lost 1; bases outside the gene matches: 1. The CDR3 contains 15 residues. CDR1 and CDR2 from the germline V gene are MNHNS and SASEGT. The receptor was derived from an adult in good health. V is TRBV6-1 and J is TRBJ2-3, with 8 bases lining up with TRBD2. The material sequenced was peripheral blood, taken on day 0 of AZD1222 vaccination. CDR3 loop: CASSEEAGGTDTQYF. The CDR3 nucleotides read TGTGCCAGCAGTGAAGAAGCGGGAGGCACAGATACGCAGTATTTT.